This TCR beta chain came from a study of beta chain features in type 1 diabetes. With regard to this clone: Its target is not known.

Study conclusions and caveats: Moderately but significantly shorter TCRB CDR3s were found in Type 1 diabetes patients in all four CD4+ subsets.

cDNA synthesis used the whole RNA isolate, giving expressed TCRB sequences. Method: immunoSEQ multiplex PCR; TCRdb's copy keeps in-frame clones and lacks some. The sample lists 150,000 to 200,000 clones; around 63% were seen once. This TCR was recovered from a man aged 25 to 40 with type 1 diabetes. What was sequenced was naive CD4+ T cells from blood.

As DNA, the CDR3 is TGCGCCAGCAGCTTGAACAACTACGAGCAGTACTTC. As protein: CASSLNNYEQYF. This chain connects TRBV5-1 to TRBJ2-7, with D hard to call. The CDR3 runs to 12 residues. The V gene lost 1 base and the J gene lost 3 bases, with 5 bases spanning the gap. Germline CDR1 SGHRS, CDR2 YFSETQ.